The TCR beta chain described here comes from a study of radiation and T cells in renal cell carcinoma. Study-wide results and caveats: From baseline, blood top tumor clonotypes peaked at 2 weeks post-radiation.

V dropped 2 bases and J dropped 7 bases, with 15 bases sitting between them. The CDR3 totals 15 residues. Germline V gives CDR1 MGHDK, CDR2 SYGVNS. The time point was: blood 4 weeks post-SBRT, at nephrectomy. Treatment described: 15 Gy SBRT to primary tumor, nephrectomy 4 weeks later. Clones were sequenced by immunoSEQ multiplex PCR, and TCRdb holds only the in-frame ones, with some missing. The table shows about 170,000 clones, with roughly 90% occurring only once. A remark on this clone: Its antigen is still unknown.

The sample here was blood, taken from a patient whose treatment included radiotherapy and nephrectomy. The TCR sequence derives from a woman between 50 and 59 years old with renal cell carcinoma. The chain joins TRBV25-1 to TRBJ2-1, with D perhaps matching TRBD1 (5 bases). CDR3 nucleotide sequence: TGTGCCAGCAGTGAAGGGTACTCAGGGCGGAATGAGCAGTTCTTC. Its protein product is CASSEGYSGRNEQFF.